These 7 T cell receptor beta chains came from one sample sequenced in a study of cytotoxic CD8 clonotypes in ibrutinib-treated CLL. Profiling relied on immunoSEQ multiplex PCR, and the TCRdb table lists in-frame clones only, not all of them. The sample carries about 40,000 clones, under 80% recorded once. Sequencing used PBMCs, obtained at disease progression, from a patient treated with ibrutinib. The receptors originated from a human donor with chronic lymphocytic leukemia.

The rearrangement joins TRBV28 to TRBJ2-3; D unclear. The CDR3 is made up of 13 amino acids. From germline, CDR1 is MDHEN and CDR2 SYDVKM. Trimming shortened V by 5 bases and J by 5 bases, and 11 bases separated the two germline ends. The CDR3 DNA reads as TGTGCCAGCAGTCTCGTCCCTGGAGATACGCAGTATTTT. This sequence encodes CASSLVPGDTQYF. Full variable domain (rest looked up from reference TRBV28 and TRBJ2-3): DVKVTQSSRYLVKRTGEKVFLECVQDMDHENMFWYRQDPGLGLRLIYFSYDVKMKEKGDIPEGYSVSREKKERFSLILESASTNQTSMYLCASSLVPGDTQYFGPGTRLTVL.

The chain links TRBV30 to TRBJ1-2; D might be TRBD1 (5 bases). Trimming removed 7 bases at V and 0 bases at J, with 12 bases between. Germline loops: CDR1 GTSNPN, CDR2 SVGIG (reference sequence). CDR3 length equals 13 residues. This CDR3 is CAYRDVTNYGYTF. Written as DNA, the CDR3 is TGTGCCTACCGGGACGTGACTAACTATGGCTACACCTTC.

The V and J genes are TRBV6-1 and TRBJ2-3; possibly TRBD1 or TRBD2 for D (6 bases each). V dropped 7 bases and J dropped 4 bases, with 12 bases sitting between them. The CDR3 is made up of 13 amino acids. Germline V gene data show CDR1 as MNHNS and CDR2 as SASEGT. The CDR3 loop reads CASKMGGPDTQYF. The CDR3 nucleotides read TGTGCCAGCAAGATGGGGGGCCCAGATACGCAGTATTTT.

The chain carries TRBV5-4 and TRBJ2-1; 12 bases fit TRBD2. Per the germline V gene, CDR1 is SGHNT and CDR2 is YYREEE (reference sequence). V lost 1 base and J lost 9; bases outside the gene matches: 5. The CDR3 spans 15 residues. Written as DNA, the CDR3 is TGTGCCAGCAGCTTGCTCGGACTAGCGGGATCTGAGCAGTTCTTC. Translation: CASSLLGLAGSEQFF.

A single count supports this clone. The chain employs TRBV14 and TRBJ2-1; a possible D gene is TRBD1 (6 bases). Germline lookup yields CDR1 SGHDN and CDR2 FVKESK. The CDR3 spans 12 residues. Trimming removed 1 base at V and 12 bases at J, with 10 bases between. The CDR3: CASSQGGGWQFF. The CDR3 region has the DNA TGTGCCAGCAGCCAAGGTGGGGGCTGGCAGTTCTTC.

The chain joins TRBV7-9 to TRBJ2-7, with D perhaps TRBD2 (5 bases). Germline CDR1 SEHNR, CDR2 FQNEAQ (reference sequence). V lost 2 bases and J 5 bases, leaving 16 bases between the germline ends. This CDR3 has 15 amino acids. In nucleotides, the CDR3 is TGTGCCAGCAGCTTACAGGACCGGGGAGCTAACGAGCAGTACTTC. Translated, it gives CASSLQDRGANEQYF. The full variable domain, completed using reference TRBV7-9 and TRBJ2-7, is DTGVSQNPRHKITKRGQNVTFRCDPISEHNRLYWYRQTLGQGPEFLTYFQNEAQLEKSRLLSDRFSAERPKGSFSTLEIQRTEQGDSAMYLCASSLQDRGANEQYFGPGTRLTVT.

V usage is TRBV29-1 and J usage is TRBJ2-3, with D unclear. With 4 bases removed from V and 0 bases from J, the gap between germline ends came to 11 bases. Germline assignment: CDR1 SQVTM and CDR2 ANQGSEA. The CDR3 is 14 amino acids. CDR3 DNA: TGCAGCGTTGCCCCAGGTTCTAGCACAGATACGCAGTATTTT. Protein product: CSVAPGSSTDTQYF.